These T cell receptor beta chains were read from a single sample in a study of shared clonotypes between healthy human individuals. The data were produced by immunoSEQ multiplex PCR, yet TCRdb's version contains in-frame clones alone and is incomplete. The repertoire holds roughly 2.4 million clones, with 90% to 97% as singletons. Sequenced material: naive CD4+ T cells sorted from blood. Source of these receptors: a man younger than 35 in good health. The CDR3 runs from the conserved cysteine through the conserved F or W. The order of the fields is V gene, J gene, clone size, D gene, CDR3 DNA, CDR3 protein. A D gene is named only where the DNA matches it firmly. Clone size appears in some rows only: once, few, many, or a class for an expanded clone.

V gene: TRBV5-1
J gene: TRBJ1-4
clone size: .
D gene: .
CDR3 DNA: TGCGCCAGCAGCTTGTTAGGGGCCGGGGCGGAAAAACTGTTTTTT
CDR3 protein: CASSLLGAGAEKLFF

V gene: TRBV29-1
J gene: TRBJ1-6
clone size: .
D gene: .
CDR3 DNA: TGCAGCCCACCCCCTCAGGGGAGAAAATATTCACCCCTCCACTTT
CDR3 protein: CSPPPQGRKYSPLHF

V gene: TRBV18
J gene: TRBJ2-7
clone size: .
D gene: TRBD1
CDR3 DNA: TGTGCCAGCTCACCACCGGGGACAGGGGGCTACGAGCAGTACTTC
CDR3 protein: CASSPPGTGGYEQYF

V gene: TRBV5-4
J gene: TRBJ2-7
clone size: .
D gene: TRBD1
CDR3 DNA: TGTGCCAGCAGCGGGGGGGGACAGGGAATTTCCTACGAGCAGTACTTC
CDR3 protein: CASSGGGQGISYEQYF

V gene: TRBV10-3
J gene: TRBJ1-1
clone size: once
D gene: .
CDR3 DNA: TGTGCCATCAGCCAGCTTCATTCGAACACTGAAGCTTTCTTT
CDR3 protein: CAISQLHSNTEAFF

V gene: TRBV7-9
J gene: TRBJ2-3
clone size: once
D gene: .
CDR3 DNA: TGTGCCAGCAGACCTGTTTTATTAGATACGCAGTATTTT
CDR3 protein: CASRPVLLDTQYF

V gene: TRBV19
J gene: TRBJ2-5
clone size: .
D gene: .
CDR3 DNA: TGTGCCAGTAGTGCTCTTCAGAGGGAGACCCAGTACTTC
CDR3 protein: CASSALQRETQYF

V gene: TRBV10-3
J gene: TRBJ2-5
clone size: .
D gene: .
CDR3 DNA: TGTGCCATCCGGGGGATGGAGGGGGAGACCCAGTACTTC
CDR3 protein: CAIRGMEGETQYF

V gene: TRBV12-5
J gene: TRBJ2-7
clone size: .
D gene: .
CDR3 DNA: TGTGCTAGTGGTTTGAGCGTAGGGACGGGCCCCTACGAGCAGTACTTC
CDR3 protein: CASGLSVGTGPYEQYF

V gene: TRBV5-4
J gene: TRBJ2-7
clone size: .
D gene: TRBD1
CDR3 DNA: TGTGCCAGCAGTTTTGAGGACAGGGGGTTGGGCGAGCAGTACTTC
CDR3 protein: CASSFEDRGLGEQYF